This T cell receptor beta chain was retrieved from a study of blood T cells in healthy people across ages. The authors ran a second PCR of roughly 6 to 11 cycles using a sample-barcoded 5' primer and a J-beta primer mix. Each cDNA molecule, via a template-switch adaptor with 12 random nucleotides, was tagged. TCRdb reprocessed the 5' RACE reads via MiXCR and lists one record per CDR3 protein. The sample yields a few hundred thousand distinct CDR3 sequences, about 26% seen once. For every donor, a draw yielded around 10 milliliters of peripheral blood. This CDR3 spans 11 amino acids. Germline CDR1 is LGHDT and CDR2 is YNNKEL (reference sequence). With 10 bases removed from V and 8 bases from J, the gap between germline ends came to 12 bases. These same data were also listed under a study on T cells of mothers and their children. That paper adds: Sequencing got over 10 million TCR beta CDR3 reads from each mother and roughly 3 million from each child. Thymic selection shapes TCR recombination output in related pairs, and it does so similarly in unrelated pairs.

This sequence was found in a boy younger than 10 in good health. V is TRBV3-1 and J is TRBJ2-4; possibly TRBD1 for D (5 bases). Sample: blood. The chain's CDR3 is CATQGLDIQYF. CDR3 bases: TGTGCCACCCAGGGTCTGGACATTCAGTACTTC. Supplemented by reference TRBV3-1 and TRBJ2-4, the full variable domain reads DTAVSQTPKYLVTQMGNDKSIKCEQNLGHDTMYWYKQDSKKFLKIMFSYNNKELIINETVPNRFSPKSPDKAHLNLHINSLELGDSAVYFCATQGLDIQYFGAGTRLSVL.